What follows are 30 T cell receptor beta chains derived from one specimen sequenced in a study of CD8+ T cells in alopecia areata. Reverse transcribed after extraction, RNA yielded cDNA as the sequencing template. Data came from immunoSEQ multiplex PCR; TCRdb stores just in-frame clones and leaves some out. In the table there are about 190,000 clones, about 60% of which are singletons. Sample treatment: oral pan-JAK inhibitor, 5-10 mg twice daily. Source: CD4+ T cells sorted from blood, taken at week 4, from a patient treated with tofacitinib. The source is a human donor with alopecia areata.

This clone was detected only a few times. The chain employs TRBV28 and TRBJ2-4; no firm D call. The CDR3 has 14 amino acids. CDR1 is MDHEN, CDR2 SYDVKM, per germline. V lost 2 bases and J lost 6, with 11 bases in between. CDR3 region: CASSLGSALNIQYF. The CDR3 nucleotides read TGTGCCAGCAGTTTAGGGTCCGCCCTAAACATTCAGTACTTC.

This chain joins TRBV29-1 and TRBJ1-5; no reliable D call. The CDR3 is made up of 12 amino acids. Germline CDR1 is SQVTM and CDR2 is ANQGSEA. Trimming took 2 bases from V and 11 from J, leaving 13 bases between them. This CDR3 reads CSVETNSLTQHF. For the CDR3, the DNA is TGCAGCGTTGAAACTAATAGTTTGACCCAGCATTTT.

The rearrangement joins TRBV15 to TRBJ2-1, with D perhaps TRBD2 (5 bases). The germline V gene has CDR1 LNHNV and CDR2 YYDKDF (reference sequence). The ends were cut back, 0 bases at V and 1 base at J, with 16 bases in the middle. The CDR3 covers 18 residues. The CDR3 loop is CATSRDTGISGSYNEQFF. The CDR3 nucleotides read TGTGCCACCAGCAGAGATACGGGGATTTCGGGTTCCTACAATGAGCAGTTCTTC.

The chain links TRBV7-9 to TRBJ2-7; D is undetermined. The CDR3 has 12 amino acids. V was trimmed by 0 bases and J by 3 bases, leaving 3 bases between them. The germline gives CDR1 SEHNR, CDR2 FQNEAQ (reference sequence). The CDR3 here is CASSLAYYEQYF. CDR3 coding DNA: TGTGCCAGCAGCTTAGCCTACTACGAGCAGTACTTC.

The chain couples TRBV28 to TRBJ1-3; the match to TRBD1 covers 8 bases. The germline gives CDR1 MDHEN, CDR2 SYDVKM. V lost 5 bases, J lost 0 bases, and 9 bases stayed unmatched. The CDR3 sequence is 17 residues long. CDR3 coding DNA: TGTGCCAGCAGTCCAAGACAGGGGAGAACCTCTGGAAACACCATATATTTT. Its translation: CASSPRQGRTSGNTIYF. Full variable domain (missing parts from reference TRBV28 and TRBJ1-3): DVKVTQSSRYLVKRTGEKVFLECVQDMDHENMFWYRQDPGLGLRLIYFSYDVKMKEKGDIPEGYSVSREKKERFSLILESASTNQTSMYLCASSPRQGRTSGNTIYFGEGSWLTVV.

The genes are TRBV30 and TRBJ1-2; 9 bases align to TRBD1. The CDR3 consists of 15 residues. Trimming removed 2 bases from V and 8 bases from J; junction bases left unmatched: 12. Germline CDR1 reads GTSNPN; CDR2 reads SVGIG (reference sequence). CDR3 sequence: CAWSQSGTGLGGYTF. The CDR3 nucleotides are TGTGCCTGGAGTCAGTCCGGGACAGGGTTAGGCGGCTACACCTTC.

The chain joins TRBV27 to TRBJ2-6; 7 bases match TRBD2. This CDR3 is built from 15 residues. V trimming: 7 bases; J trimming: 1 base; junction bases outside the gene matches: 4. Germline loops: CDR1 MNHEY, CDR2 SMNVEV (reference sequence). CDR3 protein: CASKSGGSGANVLTF. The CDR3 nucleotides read TGTGCCAGCAAATCGGGAGGATCTGGGGCCAACGTCCTGACTTTC. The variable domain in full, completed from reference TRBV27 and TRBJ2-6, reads EAQVTQNPRYLITVTGKKLTVTCSQNMNHEYMSWYRQDPGLGLRQIYYSMNVEVTDKGDVPEGYKVSRKEKRNFPLILESPSPNQTSLYFCASKSGGSGANVLTFGAGSRLTVL.

CDR3 sequence (DNA): TGTGCCAGCAGTGACCCCAGGGGGCGCGTAGGCTACACCTTC. It specifies CASSDPRGRVGYTF. The chain uses TRBV25-1 and TRBJ1-2, with 8 nucleotides matching TRBD1. Germline values: CDR1 MGHDK, CDR2 SYGVNS. Trimming took 3 bases from V and 8 from J; bases not matched to a gene: 8. The CDR3 covers 14 residues.

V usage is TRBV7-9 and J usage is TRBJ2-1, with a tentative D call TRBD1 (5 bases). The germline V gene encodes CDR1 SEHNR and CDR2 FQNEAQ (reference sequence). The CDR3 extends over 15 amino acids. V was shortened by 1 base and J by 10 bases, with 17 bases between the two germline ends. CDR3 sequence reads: CASSLVGAAWREQFF. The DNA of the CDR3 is TGTGCCAGCAGCTTAGTTGGGGCAGCTTGGCGGGAGCAGTTCTTC. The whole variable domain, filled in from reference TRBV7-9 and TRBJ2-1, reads DTGVSQNPRHKITKRGQNVTFRCDPISEHNRLYWYRQTLGQGPEFLTYFQNEAQLEKSRLLSDRFSAERPKGSFSTLEIQRTEQGDSAMYLCASSLVGAAWREQFFGPGTRLTVL.

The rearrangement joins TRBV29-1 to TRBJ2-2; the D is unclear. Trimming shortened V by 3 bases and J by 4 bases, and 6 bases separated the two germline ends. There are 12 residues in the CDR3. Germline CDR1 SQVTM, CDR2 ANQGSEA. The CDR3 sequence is CSVDDATGELFF. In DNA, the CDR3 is TGCAGCGTTGATGATGCCACCGGGGAGCTGTTTTTT.

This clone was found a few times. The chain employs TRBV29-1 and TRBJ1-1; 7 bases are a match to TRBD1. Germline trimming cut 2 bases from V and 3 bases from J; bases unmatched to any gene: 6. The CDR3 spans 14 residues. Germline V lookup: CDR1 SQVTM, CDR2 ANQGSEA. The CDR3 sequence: CSVETIQGYTEAFF. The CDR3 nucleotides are TGCAGCGTTGAAACCATACAGGGGTACACTGAAGCTTTCTTT.

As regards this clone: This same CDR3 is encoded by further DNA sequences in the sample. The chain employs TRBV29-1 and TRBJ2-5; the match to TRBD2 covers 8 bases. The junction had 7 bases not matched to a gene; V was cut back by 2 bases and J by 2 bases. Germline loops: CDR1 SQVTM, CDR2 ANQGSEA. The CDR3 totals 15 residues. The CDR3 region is CSVETPGGEQETQYF. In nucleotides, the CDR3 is TGCAGCGTTGAAACGCCGGGAGGGGAGCAAGAGACCCAGTACTTC.

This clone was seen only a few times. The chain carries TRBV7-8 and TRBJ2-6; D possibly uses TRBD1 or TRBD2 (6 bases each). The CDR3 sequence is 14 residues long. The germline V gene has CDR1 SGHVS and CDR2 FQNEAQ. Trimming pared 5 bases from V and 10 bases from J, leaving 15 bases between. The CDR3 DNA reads TGTGCCAGCAGCCCGAGAGGGGGGTTAAACGTCCTGACTTTC. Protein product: CASSPRGGLNVLTF.

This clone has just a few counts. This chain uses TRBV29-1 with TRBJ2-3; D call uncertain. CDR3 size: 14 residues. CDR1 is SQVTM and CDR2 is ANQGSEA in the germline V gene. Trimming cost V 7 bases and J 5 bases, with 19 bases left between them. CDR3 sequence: CSGASSGPEDTQYF. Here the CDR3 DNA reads TGCAGCGGGGCCTCGTCGGGCCCGGAAGATACGCAGTATTTT.

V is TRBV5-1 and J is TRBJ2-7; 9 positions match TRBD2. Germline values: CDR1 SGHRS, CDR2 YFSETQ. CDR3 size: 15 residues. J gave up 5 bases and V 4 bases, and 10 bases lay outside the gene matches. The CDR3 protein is CASSAVAGVPNEQYF. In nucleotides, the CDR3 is TGCGCCAGCAGCGCGGTAGCGGGAGTTCCCAACGAGCAGTACTTC.

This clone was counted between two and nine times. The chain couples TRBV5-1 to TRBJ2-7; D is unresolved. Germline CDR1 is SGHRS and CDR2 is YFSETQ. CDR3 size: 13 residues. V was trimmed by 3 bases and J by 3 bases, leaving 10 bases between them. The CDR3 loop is CASSSLIGYEQYF. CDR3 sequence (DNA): TGCGCCAGCAGCTCCCTTATCGGCTACGAGCAGTACTTC.

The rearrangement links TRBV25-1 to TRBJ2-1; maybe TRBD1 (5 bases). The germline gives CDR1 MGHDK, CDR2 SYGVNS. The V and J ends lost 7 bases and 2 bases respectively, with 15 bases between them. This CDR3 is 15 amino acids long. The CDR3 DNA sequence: TGTGCCAGCACCTCCCGGACAAACCCCTACAATGAGCAGTTCTTC. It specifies CASTSRTNPYNEQFF.

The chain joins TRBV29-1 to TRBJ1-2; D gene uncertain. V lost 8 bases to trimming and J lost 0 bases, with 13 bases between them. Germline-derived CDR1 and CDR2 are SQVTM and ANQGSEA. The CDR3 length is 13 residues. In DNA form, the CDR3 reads TGCAGCATTCGGGAATTAGCTAACTATGGCTACACCTTC. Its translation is CSIRELANYGYTF. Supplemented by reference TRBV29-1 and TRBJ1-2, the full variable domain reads SAVISQKPSRDICQRGTSLTIQCQVDSQVTMMFWYRQQPGQSLTLIATANQGSEATYESGFVIDKFPISRPNLTFSTLTVSNMSPEDSSIYLCSIRELANYGYTFGSGTRLTVV.

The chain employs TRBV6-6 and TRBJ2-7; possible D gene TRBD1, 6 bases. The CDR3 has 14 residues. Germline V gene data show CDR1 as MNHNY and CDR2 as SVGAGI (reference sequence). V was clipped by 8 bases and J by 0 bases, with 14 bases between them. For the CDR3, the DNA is TGTGCCAGCTCGGACAGATTAAACTCCTACGAGCAGTACTTC. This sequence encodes CASSDRLNSYEQYF.

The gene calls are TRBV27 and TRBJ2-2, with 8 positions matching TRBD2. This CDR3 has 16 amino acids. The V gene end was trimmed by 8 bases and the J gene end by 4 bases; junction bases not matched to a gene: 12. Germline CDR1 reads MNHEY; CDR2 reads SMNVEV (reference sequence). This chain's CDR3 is CASGPGLAGFTGELFF. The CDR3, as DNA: TGTGCCAGCGGTCCGGGGCTAGCGGGTTTCACCGGGGAGCTGTTTTTT.

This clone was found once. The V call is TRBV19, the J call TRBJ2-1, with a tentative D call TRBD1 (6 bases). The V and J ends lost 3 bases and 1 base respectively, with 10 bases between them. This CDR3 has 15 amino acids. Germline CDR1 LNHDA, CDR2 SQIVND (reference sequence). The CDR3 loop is CASSIRDNSYNEQFF. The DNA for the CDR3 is TGTGCCAGTAGTATCCGGGACAATTCCTACAATGAGCAGTTCTTC.

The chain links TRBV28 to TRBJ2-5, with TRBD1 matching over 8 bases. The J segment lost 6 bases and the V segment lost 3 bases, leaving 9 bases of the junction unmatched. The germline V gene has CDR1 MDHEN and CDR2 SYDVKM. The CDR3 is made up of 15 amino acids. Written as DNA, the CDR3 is TGTGCCAGCAGTTTGGTCGTGACAGGGGAAAAGACCCAGTACTTC. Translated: CASSLVVTGEKTQYF.

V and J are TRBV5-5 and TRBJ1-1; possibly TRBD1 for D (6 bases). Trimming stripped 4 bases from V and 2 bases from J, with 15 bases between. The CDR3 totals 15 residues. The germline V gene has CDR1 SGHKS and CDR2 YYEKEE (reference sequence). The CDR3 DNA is TGTGCCAGCAGCCCGGCCGGGACAAGAAACACTGAAGCTTTCTTT. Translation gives CASSPAGTRNTEAFF.

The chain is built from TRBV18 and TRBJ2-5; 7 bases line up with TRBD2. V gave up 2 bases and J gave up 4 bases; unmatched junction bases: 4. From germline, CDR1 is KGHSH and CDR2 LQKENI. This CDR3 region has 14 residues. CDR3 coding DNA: TGTGCCAGCTCACCAAGGGACTACATAGAGACCCAGTACTTC. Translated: CASSPRDYIETQYF.

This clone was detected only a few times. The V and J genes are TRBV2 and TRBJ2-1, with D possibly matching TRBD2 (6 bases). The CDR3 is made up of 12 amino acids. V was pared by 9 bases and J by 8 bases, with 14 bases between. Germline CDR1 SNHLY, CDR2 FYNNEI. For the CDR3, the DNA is TGTGCCAGTGGAGGGCCGGCGTATGAGCAGTTCTTC. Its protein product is CASGGPAYEQFF.

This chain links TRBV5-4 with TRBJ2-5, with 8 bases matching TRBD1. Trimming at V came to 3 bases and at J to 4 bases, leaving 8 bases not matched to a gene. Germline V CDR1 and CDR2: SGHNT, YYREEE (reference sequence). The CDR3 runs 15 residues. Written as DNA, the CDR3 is TGTGCCAGCAGCTCTAAGGACAGGGTTGGAGAGACCCAGTACTTC. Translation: CASSSKDRVGETQYF. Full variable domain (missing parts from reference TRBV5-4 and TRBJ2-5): ETGVTQSPTHLIKTRGQQVTLRCSSQSGHNTVSWYQQALGQGPQFIFQYYREEENGRGNFPPRFSGLQFPNYSSELNVNALELDDSALYLCASSSKDRVGETQYFGPGTRLLVL.

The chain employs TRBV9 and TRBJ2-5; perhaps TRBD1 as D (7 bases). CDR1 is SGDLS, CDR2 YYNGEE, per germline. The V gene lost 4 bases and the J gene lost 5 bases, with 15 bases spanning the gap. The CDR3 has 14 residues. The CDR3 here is CASSQGGFMETQYF. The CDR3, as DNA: TGTGCCAGCAGCCAGGGGGGTTTTATGGAGACCCAGTACTTC.

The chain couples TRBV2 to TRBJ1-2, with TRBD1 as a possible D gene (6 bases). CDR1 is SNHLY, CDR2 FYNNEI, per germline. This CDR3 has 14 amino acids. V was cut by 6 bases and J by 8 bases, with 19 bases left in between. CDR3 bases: TGTGCCAGCAGGAGACAGGACCTGATCGAGGGCTACACCTTC. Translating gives CASRRQDLIEGYTF.

The CDR3 loop reads CASSLTQGAAKNIQYF. The CDR3 DNA sequence: TGTGCCAGCAGCTTAACACAGGGGGCGGCCAAAAACATTCAGTACTTC. The chain is built from TRBV11-1 and TRBJ2-4, with TRBD1 identical over 9 bases. With V trimmed by 2 bases and J by 1 base, 3 bases remained unmatched. From germline, CDR1 is SGHAT and CDR2 FQDESV (reference sequence). This CDR3 is built from 16 residues. Using reference TRBV11-1 and TRBJ2-4 for the parts outside the CDR3, the full variable domain is EAEVAQSPRYKITEKSQAVAFWCDPISGHATLYWYRQILGQGPELLVQFQDESVVDDSQLPKDRFSAERLKGVDSTLKIQPAELGDSAMYLCASSLTQGAAKNIQYFGAGTRLSVL.

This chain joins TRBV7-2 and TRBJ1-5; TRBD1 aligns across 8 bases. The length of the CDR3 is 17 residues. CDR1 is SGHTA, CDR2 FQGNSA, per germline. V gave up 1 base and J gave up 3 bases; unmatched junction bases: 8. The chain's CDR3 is CASSLGGTGQANQPQHF. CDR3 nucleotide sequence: TGTGCCAGCAGCTTAGGAGGCACGGGACAGGCCAATCAGCCCCAGCATTTT.